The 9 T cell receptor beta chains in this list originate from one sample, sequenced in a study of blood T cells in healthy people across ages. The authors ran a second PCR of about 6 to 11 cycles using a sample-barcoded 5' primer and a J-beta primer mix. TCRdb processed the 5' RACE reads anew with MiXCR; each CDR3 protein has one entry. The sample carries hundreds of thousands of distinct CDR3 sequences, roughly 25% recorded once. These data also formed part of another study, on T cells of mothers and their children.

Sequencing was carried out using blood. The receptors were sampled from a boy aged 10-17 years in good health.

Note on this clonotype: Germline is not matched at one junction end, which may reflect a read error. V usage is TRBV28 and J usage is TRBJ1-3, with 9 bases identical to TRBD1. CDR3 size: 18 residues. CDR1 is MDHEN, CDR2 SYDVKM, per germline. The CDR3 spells CASSSPPYRGLDGSTIYF. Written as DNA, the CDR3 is TGTGCCAGCAGTTCGCCGCCTTACAGGGGGCTAGATGGAAGCACCATATATTTT.

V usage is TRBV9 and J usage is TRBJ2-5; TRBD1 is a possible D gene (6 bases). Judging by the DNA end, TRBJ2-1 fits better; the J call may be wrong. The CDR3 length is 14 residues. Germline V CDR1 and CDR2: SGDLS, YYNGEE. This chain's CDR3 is CASSVDPGRGEQFF. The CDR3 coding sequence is TGTGCCAGCAGCGTAGATCCGGGCAGGGGTGAGCAGTTCTTC.

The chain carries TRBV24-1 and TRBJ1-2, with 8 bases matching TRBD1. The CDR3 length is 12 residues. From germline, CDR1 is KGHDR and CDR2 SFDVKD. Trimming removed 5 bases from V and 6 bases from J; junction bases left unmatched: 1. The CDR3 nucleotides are TGTGCCACCAGTGCAGGGGGCGATGGCTACACCTTC. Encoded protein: CATSAGGDGYTF.

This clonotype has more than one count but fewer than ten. CDR3 in amino acids: CASSLTAGGETPLHF. In nucleotides, the CDR3 is TGTGCCAGCAGCTTAACGGCAGGGGGCGAAACACCCCTCCACTTT. The chain has TRBV7-3 and TRBJ1-6; 8 bases are shared with TRBD1. There are 15 residues in the CDR3. Looked up from germline, CDR1 is SGHTA and CDR2 is FQGTGA. With 0 bases clipped from V and 11 bases from J, the junction kept 6 bases outside the gene matches.

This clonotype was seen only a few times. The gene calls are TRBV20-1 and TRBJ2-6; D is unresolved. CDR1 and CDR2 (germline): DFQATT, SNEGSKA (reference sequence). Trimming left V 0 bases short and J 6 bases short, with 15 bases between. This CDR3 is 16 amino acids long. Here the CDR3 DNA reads TGCAGTGCTAGAGACCTTGAGATAGGAACGGCCAACGTCCTGACTTTC. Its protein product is CSARDLEIGTANVLTF.

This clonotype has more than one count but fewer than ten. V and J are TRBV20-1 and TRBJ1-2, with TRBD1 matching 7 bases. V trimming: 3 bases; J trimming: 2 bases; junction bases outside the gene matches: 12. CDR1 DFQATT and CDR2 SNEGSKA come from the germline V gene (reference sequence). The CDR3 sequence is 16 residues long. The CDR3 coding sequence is TGCAGTGCTAGTTGGGACGCAGGGGGATTCAACTATGGCTACACCTTC. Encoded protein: CSASWDAGGFNYGYTF.

CDR3 loop: CAIRNSGLEGQPQHF. For the CDR3, the DNA is TGTGCCATCAGGAACTCCGGGCTGGAGGGTCAGCCCCAGCATTTT. The chain is built from TRBV10-3 and TRBJ1-5, with unresolved D. CDR3 length: 15 amino acids. Trimming pared 6 bases from V and 6 bases from J, leaving 18 bases between. Per germline, CDR1 ENHRY and CDR2 SYGVKD.

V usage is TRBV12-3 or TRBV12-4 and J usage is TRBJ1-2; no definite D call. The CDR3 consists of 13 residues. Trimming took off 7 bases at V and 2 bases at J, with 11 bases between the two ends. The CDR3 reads CASTSSGNYGYTF. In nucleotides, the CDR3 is TGTGCCAGCACCTCATCTGGCAACTATGGCTACACCTTC.

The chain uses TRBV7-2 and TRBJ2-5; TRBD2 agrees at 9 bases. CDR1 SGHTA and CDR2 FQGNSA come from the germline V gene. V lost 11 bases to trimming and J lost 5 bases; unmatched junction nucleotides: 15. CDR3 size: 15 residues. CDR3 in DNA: TGTGCCTGCCGGACCGGGACTAGCAGTGGTGAGACCCAGTACTTC. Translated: CACRTGTSSGETQYF.